The clone carrying this T cell receptor (beta chain) occurred a few times. The target antigen is unknown. This entry belongs to a study of cytomegalovirus exposure and HLA in healthy donors. The study's findings and limits: In a later analysis, several top co-occurrence clusters appeared linked to parvovirus B19, influenza, CMV and Epstein-Barr virus.

Trimming stripped 6 bases from V and 7 bases from J, with 13 bases between. This CDR3 is built from 13 residues. The V gene's germline CDR1 is MNHNS and CDR2 SASEGT. In the PCR, 60 Vbeta and 13 Jbeta primers were used. Here immunoSEQ multiplex PCR was the method, and the copy in TCRdb shows in-frame clones only, minus some. This table has 150,000 to 200,000 clones, about 80% appearing once. The chain combines TRBV6-1 with TRBJ1-5, with D hard to call. The TCR sequence derives from a woman aged 40 to 50 in good health and CMV-seronegative. The sample taken for sequencing was PBMCs. CDR3 loop: CASSRRSGQPQHF. The CDR3 coding sequence is TGTGCCAGCAGCAGACGATCAGGACAGCCCCAGCATTTT.